A single sample is the source of the 10 T cell receptor beta chains below, sequenced in a study of blood T cell repertoires in COVID-19. Assay: immunoSEQ multiplex PCR; the TCRdb copy retains only in-frame clones and omits some. The sample yields hundreds of thousands of clones, 70% to 85% seen once. Sequences were obtained from peripheral blood. The receptors derive from an elderly man with acute or convalescent COVID-19.

V gene TRBV2 combines with J gene TRBJ2-5; D possibly corresponds to TRBD1 (5 bases). The V end lost 9 bases, the J end lost 5 bases, and 19 bases lay between the germline ends. CDR3 length equals 14 residues. Germline values: CDR1 SNHLY, CDR2 FYNNEI. CDR3 nucleotides: TGTGCCAGTTACCCATCCAGGGTCGCGGAGACCCAGTACTTC. Translated: CASYPSRVAETQYF.

A single count supports this clone. The V call is TRBV5-1, the J call TRBJ1-1; D unresolved. Looked up from germline, CDR1 is SGHRS and CDR2 is YFSETQ. There are 14 residues in the CDR3. The V end lost 5 bases, the J end lost 6 bases, and 17 bases lay between the germline ends. Here the CDR3 reads CASSWSGRESEAFF. The DNA for the CDR3 is TGCGCCAGCAGTTGGTCGGGGAGGGAATCTGAAGCTTTCTTT.

V gene TRBV11-2 combines with J gene TRBJ1-2; D is perhaps TRBD1 (6 bases). V lost 4 bases and J lost 2, with 17 bases in between. The CDR3 is 16 amino acids. The germline V gene encodes CDR1 SGHAT and CDR2 FQNNGV. The CDR3 loop is CASSSGGQTSNYGYTF. CDR3 DNA sequence: TGTGCCAGCAGCTCGGGAGGACAGACCTCCAACTATGGCTACACCTTC. The entire variable domain, with the rest obtained from reference TRBV11-2 and TRBJ1-2, is as follows: EAGVAQSPRYKIIEKRQSVAFWCNPISGHATLYWYQQILGQGPKLLIQFQNNGVVDDSQLPKDRFSAERLKGVDSTLKIQPAKLEDSAVYLCASSSGGQTSNYGYTFGSGTRLTVV.

V is TRBV5-1 and J is TRBJ2-7; 7 nucleotides agree with TRBD2. The J segment lost 0 bases and the V segment lost 2 bases, leaving 11 bases of the junction unmatched. Germline CDR1 SGHRS, CDR2 YFSETQ. This CDR3 is built from 17 residues. This chain's CDR3 is CASSFRTGSGDSYEQYF. DNA of the CDR3: TGCGCCAGCAGCTTCCGTACGGGGAGCGGGGACTCCTACGAGCAGTACTTC.

The chain joins TRBV25-1 to TRBJ1-6, with D possibly matching TRBD1 (5 bases). The germline V gene has CDR1 MGHDK and CDR2 SYGVNS. The length of the CDR3 is 14 residues. Trimming took off 0 bases at V and 11 bases at J, with 11 bases between the two ends. This chain's CDR3 is CASSEYGRVAPLHF. The CDR3 nucleotides read TGTGCCAGCAGTGAATATGGCAGGGTAGCACCCCTCCACTTT.

The chain recombines TRBV5-4 with TRBJ2-5; weak D call: TRBD2 (5 bases). This CDR3 comprises 14 residues. Germline loops: CDR1 SGHNT, CDR2 YYREEE (reference sequence). V was shortened by 0 bases and J by 5 bases, with 11 bases between the two germline ends. The CDR3 region is CASSLDPSRETQYF. CDR3 in DNA: TGTGCCAGCAGCTTGGATCCTAGCCGGGAGACCCAGTACTTC.

The chain carries TRBV27 and TRBJ1-5; 9 bases line up with TRBD1. Germline loops: CDR1 MNHEY, CDR2 SMNVEV (reference sequence). The trim removed 5 bases at V and 4 bases at J, leaving 3 bases unmatched. The CDR3 contains 14 residues. The CDR3 loop is CASSIDRGNQPQHF. The CDR3 coding sequence is TGTGCCAGCAGTATCGACAGGGGGAATCAGCCCCAGCATTTT.

The chain recombines TRBV29-1 with TRBJ2-5, with D possibly matching TRBD2 (5 bases). The germline V gene has CDR1 SQVTM and CDR2 ANQGSEA. Trimming took 0 bases from V and 5 from J, leaving 19 bases between them. This CDR3 spans 16 amino acids. The CDR3 here is CSVEDPVGAGGETQYF. CDR3 DNA sequence: TGCAGCGTTGAAGATCCCGTAGGAGCCGGCGGGGAGACCCAGTACTTC.

CDR3 in amino acids: CASTTGGFSGNTIYF. For the CDR3, the DNA is TGTGCCAGCACCACGGGAGGTTTCTCTGGAAACACCATATATTTT. J is TRBJ1-3 and V is TRBV6-5; D unresolved. The V and J ends lost 7 bases and 0 bases respectively, with 13 bases between them. The CDR3 runs to 15 residues. CDR1 is MNHEY and CDR2 is SVGAGI in the germline V gene.

This clone came up once. This sequence joins TRBV18 and TRBJ1-6; maybe TRBD1 (6 bases). The CDR3 is made up of 14 amino acids. V was trimmed by 6 bases and J by 9 bases, leaving 15 bases between them. Germline values: CDR1 KGHSH, CDR2 LQKENI. The CDR3 sequence is CASSKTGSGSPLHF. The CDR3 nucleotides read TGTGCCAGCTCCAAGACAGGCAGCGGTTCACCCCTCCACTTT.